This T cell receptor (beta chain) was sequenced for a study of follicular helper T cells after annual influenza vaccination (dated by TCRdb to between 2016 and 2019). Regarding the study in general: After each seasonal influenza vaccination, blood was collected on days 0, 7 and 28. One week after vaccination, a second recruited cohort of eleven to twelve subjects (Table S1) displayed a similar ICOS+CD38+ cTfh response. Six subjects had multi-year samples: four covered two vaccination seasons and two covered three seasons. To study recall of cTfh clones, some subjects were followed across successive annual vaccinations spanning the 2013-2014, 2014-2015 and 2015-2016 seasons. The 2013-2014 samples were cryopreserved, while the 2015 samples were processed right after collection. On the study overall, not on this receptor specifically: When influenza clone enrichment was assessed, the possibility that the much larger non-cTfh compartments were undersampled could not be excluded. ICOS+CD38+ cTfh clonality correlated with the frequency of that population, and its change correlated with the change in circulating plasmablast frequency. Only roughly 9-20% of analyzed cells yielded productive TCRB sequences, so sampling of rare clonotypes was not possible. Day 7 ICOS+CD38+ clones were most often found later in ICOS-CD38- cTfh, suggesting that subset may serve as a memory reservoir. A recurrent oligoclonal ICOS+CD38+ cTfh response containing tetramer and AIM influenza-specific clonotypes was recalled by successive annual vaccinations.

The CDR3 numbers 17 residues from cysteine through phenylalanine. Only the CDR3 DNA stays, 51 bases, in frame from base 1. The germline V gene supplies CDR1 SNHLY and CDR2 FYNNEI. Trimming leaves V shorter by 4 bases and J shorter by 2 bases, with the junction holding 10 bases beyond the gene matches. Library generation was performed with the immunoSEQ multiplex PCR assay. Adaptive Biotechnologies carried out TCRB amplification, library preparation, sequencing and preliminary bioinformatics at Survey level resolution. The source study handled its data this way. Clonality was calculated in R as 1 minus normalized Shannon entropy, and the Gini index was computed with the R package ineq. To get the overlap score, the summed counts of shared sequences were divided by the total counts of all sequences in both of the compared samples. Fisher's exact test, with an assumed theoretical repertoire of 10^7 TCRB sequences, was used to assess the significance of shared clonotypes. What TCRdb holds here is the immuneACCESS table cut down to in-frame rearrangements. Part of the clones is not present; checked against another copy, under half of the missing clones reflect an unresolved V gene, and the others are unexplained. The DNA was the basis for D and trimming; V, J and clone size are from that table. A total of about 7,100 clones appear in this sample, around 80% of them only once. Just over 1.4% of the sample rests with the top ten.

Read against the paper, the sample's time point label means: 2015-2016 season, 7 days after influenza vaccination. Adults were given seasonal inactivated influenza vaccine (Fluvarix), and sorted blood CD4 subsets were followed by TCRB sequencing before and after vaccination. To be eligible, subjects had to live in the community and must not have received influenza vaccine in the previous 6 months. Influenza vaccine contraindications, substance abuse, HIV/AIDS, active malignancy, immunomodulatory medication and active illness such as respiratory infection were included among the exclusion criteria. At each time point, roughly 35 to 110 mL of blood was collected. PBMC were isolated using Ficoll-Paque PLUS or SepMate separation. As a non-Tfh comparison subset, CXCR5- memory CD4 T cells were sorted. Cell subsets were sorted from PBMC on a BD FACS Aria before DNA extraction. This clone is a singleton in its sample. It has no known antigen specificity. No per-base quality is available; no much larger clone lies one base away.

Specimen: CXCR5- memory CD4+ T cells sorted from blood, collected 7 days after influenza vaccination. The cell subset or site label corresponds to: CXCR5- memory CD4 T cells. The sequence links TRBV2 to TRBJ1-4; 7 of the junction bases match TRBD1. The origin of this receptor is an adult who received the influenza vaccine. The CDR3 protein is CASSVPGGYGTNEKLFF. The DNA sequence is TGTGCCAGCAGTGTGCCAGGGGGTTATGGGACTAATGAAAAACTGTTTTTT.